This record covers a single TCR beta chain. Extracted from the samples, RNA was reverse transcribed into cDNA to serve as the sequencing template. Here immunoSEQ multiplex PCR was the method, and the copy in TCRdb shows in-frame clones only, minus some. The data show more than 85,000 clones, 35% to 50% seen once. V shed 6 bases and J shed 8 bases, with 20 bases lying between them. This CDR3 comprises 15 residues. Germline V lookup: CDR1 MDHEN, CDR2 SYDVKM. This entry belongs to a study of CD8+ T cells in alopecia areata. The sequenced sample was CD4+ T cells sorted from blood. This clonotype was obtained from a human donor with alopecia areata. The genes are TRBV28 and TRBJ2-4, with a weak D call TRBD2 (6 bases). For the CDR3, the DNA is TGTGCCAGCAGCTGGGCTAATCGGGAGTGGGACATTCAGTACTTC. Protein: CASSWANREWDIQYF.